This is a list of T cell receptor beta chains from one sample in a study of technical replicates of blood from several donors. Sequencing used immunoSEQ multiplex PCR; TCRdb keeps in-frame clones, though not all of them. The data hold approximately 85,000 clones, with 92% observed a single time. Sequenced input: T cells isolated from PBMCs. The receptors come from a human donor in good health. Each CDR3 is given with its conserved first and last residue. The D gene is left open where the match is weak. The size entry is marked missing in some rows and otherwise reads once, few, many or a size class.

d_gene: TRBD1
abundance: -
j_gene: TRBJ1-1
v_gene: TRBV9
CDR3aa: CASSLRQGATEAFF
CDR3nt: TGTGCCAGCAGCTTACGACAGGGGGCTACTGAAGCTTTCTTT

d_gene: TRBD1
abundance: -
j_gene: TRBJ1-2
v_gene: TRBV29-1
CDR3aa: CSVEDRARGYGYTF
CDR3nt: TGCAGCGTTGAGGACAGGGCTAGGGGCTATGGCTACACCTTC

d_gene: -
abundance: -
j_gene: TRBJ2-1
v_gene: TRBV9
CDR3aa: CASSIQGVDEQFF
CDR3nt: TGTGCCAGCAGCATCCAGGGTGTCGATGAGCAGTTCTTC

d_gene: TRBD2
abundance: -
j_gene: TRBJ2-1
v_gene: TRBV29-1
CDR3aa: CSANSGSAYNEQFF
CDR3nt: TGCAGCGCAAATAGCGGGAGCGCCTACAATGAGCAGTTCTTC

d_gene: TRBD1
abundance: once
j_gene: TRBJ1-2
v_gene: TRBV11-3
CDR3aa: CASSSQGPANYGYTF
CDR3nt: TGTGCCAGCAGCTCACAGGGGCCCGCTAACTATGGCTACACCTTC

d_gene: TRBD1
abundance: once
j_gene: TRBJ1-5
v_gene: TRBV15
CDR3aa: CATSRDTGGGQPQHF
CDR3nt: TGTGCCACCAGCAGAGATACAGGGGGAGGACAGCCCCAGCATTTT

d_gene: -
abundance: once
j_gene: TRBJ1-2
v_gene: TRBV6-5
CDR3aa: CASSSSLVNYEGYTF
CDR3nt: TGTGCCAGCAGTTCCTCCCTAGTTAACTATGAGGGCTACACCTTC

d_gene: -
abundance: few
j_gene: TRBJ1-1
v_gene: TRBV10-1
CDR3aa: CASSPRMNTEAFF
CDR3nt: TGCGCCAGCAGTCCGCGAATGAACACTGAAGCTTTCTTT

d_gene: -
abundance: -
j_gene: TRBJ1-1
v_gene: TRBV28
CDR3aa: CASSLPPGAGGTEAFF
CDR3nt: TGTGCCAGCAGTCTCCCCCCAGGGGCGGGGGGTACTGAAGCTTTCTTT

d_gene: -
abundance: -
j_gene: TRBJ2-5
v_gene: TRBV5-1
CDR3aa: CASRGQAQETQYF
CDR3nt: TGCGCCAGCAGGGGGCAGGCTCAAGAGACCCAGTACTTC

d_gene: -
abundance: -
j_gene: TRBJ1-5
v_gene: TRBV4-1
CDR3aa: CASGGHSGAQPQHF
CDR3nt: TGCGCCAGCGGGGGACACAGCGGGGCTCAGCCCCAGCATTTT

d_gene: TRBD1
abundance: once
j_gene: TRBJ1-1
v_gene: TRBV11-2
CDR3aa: CASSLPDRVTEAFF
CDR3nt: TGTGCCAGCAGCCTCCCGGACAGGGTCACTGAAGCTTTCTTT

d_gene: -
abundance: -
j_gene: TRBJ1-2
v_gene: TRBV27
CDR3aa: CASHAGPHYGYTF
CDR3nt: TGTGCCTCTCACGCTGGGCCCCACTATGGCTACACCTTC

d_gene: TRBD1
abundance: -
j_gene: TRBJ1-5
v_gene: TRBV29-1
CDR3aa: CSVVVGGSENQPQHF
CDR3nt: TGCAGCGTTGTTGTAGGGGGCTCGGAGAATCAGCCCCAGCATTTT

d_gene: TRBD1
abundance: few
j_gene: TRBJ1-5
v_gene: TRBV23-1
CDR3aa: CASSPCGQVDQPQHF
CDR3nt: TGCGCCAGCAGTCCCTGTGGACAGGTAGATCAGCCCCAGCATTTT

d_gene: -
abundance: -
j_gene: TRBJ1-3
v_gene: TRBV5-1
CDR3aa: CASSLDMGRSGTIYF
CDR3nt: TGCGCCAGCAGCTTGGATATGGGGAGGTCCGGCACCATATATTTT

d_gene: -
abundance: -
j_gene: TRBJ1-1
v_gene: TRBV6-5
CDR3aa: CASSLGGGGTEAFF
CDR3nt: TGTGCCAGCAGTTTGGGCGGGGGGGGCACTGAAGCTTTCTTT

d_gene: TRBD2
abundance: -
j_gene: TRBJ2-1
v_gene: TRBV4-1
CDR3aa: CASSLYQGLVPNEQFF
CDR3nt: TGCGCCAGCAGCCTTTACCAGGGACTAGTTCCCAATGAGCAGTTCTTC

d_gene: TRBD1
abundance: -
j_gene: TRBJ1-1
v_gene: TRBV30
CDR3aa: CAWTRGRNTEAFF
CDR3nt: TGTGCCTGGACCAGGGGGCGGAACACTGAAGCTTTCTTT

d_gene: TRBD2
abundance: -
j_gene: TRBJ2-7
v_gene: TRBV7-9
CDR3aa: CASSFPIAGGLADMEQYF
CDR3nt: TGTGCCAGCAGCTTTCCGATAGCGGGAGGGCTTGCCGATATGGAGCAGTACTTC

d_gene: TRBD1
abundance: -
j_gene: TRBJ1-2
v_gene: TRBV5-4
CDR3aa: CASSLRDRPYSYTF
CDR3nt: TGTGCCAGCAGCTTGAGGGACAGACCCTATAGCTACACCTTC

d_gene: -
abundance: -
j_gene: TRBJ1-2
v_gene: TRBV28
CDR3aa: CASSPPTANYGYTF
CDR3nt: TGTGCCAGCAGTCCCCCGACAGCTAACTATGGCTACACCTTC

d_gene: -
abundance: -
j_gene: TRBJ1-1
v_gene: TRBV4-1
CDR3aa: CASSQVLQGPVRMNTEAFF
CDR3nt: TGCGCCAGCAGCCAAGTGTTACAGGGACCGGTCCGGATGAACACTGAAGCTTTCTTT

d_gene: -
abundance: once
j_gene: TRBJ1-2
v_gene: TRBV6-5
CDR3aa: CASSYSPTGSYGYTF
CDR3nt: TGTGCCAGCAGTTACTCCCCTACAGGGTCCTATGGCTACACCTTC

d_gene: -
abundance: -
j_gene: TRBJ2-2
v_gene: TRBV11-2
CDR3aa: CANEPINTGELFF
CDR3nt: TGTGCCAACGAGCCCATCAACACCGGGGAGCTGTTTTTT

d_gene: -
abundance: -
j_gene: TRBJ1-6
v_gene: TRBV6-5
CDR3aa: CASSYRQSNSPLHF
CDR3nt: TGTGCCAGCAGTTACCGTCAGTCGAATTCACCCCTCCACTTT

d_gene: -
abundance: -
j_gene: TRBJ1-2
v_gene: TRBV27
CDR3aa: CASSLTRGYYGYTF
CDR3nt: TGTGCCAGCAGTTTAACCAGAGGTTACTATGGCTACACCTTC

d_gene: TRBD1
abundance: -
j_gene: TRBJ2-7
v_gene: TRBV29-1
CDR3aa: CSVARGLVYEQYF
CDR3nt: TGCAGCGTTGCCAGGGGGCTAGTCTACGAGCAGTACTTC

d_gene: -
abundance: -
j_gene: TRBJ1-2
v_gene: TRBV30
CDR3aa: CACPGTIYGYTF
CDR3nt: TGTGCCTGTCCCGGGACTATCTATGGCTACACCTTC

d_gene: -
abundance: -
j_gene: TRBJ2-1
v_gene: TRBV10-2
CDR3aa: CASQTSGEQFF
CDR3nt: TGCGCCAGCCAAACCAGCGGAGAGCAGTTCTTC

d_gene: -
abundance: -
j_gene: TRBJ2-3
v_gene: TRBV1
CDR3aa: CTSSQEGARTDTQYF
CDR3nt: TGCACCAGCAGCCAAGAAGGAGCCCGCACAGATACGCAGTATTTT

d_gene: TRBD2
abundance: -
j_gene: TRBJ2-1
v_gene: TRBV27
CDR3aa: CASSPPPGTSGSAPNPYYNEQFF
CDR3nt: TGTGCCAGCAGTCCCCCTCCCGGGACTAGCGGGAGCGCCCCTAACCCTTACTACAATGAGCAGTTCTTC

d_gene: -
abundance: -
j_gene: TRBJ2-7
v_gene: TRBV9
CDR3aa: CASSPGLQYEQYF
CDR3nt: TGTGCCAGCAGCCCGGGACTTCAGTACGAGCAGTACTTC

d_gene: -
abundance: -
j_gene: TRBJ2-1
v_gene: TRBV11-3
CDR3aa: CASSSSSGGHNEQFF
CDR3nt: TGTGCCAGCAGCTCAAGCTCCGGGGGACACAATGAGCAGTTCTTC

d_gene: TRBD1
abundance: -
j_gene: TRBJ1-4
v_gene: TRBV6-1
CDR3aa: CASKVLIQGGKLFF
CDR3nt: TGTGCCAGCAAAGTATTAATACAGGGGGGAAAACTGTTTTTT

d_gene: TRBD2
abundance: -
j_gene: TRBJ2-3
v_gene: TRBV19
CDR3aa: CASTGEGTSTDTQYF
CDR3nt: TGTGCCAGTACCGGGGAGGGGACTAGCACAGATACGCAGTATTTT

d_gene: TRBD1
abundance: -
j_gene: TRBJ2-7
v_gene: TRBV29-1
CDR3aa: CSVLSTGANEQYF
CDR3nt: TGCAGCGTTCTTTCGACAGGGGCCAACGAGCAGTACTTC

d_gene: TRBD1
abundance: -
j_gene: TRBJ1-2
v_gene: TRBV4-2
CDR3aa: CASSQDPGTGGYGYTF
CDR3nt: TGTGCCAGCAGCCAAGATCCCGGGACAGGGGGCTATGGCTACACCTTC

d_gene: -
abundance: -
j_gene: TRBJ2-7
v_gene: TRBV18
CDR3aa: CASSPPLTGPYEQYF
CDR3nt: TGTGCCAGCTCACCACCTTTAACAGGGCCCTACGAGCAGTACTTC

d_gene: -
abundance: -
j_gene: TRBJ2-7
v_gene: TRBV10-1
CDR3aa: CASSNRSYEQYF
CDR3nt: TGCGCCAGCAGCAACAGGAGCTACGAGCAGTACTTC

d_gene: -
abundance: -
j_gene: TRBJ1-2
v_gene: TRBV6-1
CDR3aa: CASSEGPGRDYGYTF
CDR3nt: TGTGCCAGCAGTGAAGGGCCGGGTCGGGACTATGGCTACACCTTC

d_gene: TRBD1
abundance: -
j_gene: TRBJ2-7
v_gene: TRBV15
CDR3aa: CATSTGQGGYEQYF
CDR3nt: TGTGCCACCAGCACCGGACAGGGAGGTTACGAGCAGTACTTC

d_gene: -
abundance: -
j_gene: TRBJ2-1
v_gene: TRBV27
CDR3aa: CASSLIGGSYNEQFF
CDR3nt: TGTGCCAGCAGTTTAATCGGAGGTTCCTACAATGAGCAGTTCTTC

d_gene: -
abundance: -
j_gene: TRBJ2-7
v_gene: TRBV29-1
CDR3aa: CSVEFQIPYEQYF
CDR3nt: TGCAGCGTTGAATTTCAGATCCCCTACGAGCAGTACTTC

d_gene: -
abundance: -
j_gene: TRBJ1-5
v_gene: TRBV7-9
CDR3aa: CASSRDTFYSNQPQHF
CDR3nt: TGTGCCAGCAGCCGGGACACCTTCTATAGCAATCAGCCCCAGCATTTT

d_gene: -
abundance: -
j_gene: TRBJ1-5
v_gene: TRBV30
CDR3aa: CAWSKDSVNQPQHF
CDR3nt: TGTGCCTGGAGTAAGGACAGCGTTAATCAGCCCCAGCATTTT

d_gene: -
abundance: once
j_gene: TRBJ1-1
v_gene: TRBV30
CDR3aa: CAWSKGMVAFF
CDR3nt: TGTGCCTGGAGTAAGGGGATGGTAGCTTTCTTT

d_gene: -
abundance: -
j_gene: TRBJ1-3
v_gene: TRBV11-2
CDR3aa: CASSSLITGNTIYF
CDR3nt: TGTGCCAGCAGCTCCCTAATAACTGGAAACACCATATATTTT

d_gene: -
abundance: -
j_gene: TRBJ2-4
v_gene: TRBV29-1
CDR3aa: CSALNDRTGNIQYF
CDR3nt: TGCAGCGCTCTTAATGACCGAACAGGGAACATTCAGTACTTC

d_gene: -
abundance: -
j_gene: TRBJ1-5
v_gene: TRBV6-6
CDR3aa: CATRSGNQPQHF
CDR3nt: TGTGCCACCCGGTCGGGTAATCAGCCCCAGCATTTT